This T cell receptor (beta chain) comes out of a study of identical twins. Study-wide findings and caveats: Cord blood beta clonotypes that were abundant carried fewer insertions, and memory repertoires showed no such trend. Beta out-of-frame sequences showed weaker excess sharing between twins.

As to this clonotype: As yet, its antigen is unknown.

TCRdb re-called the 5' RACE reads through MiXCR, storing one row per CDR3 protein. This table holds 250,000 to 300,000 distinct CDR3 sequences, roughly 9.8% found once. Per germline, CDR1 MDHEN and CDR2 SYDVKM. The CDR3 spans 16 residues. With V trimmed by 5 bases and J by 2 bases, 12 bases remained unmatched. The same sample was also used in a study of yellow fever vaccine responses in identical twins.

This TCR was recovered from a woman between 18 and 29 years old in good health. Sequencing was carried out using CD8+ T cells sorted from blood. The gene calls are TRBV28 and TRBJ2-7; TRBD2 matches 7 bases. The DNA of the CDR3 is TGTGCCAGCAGTATCCCTGGGGGGGTCCACGCCTACGAGCAGTACTTC. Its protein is CASSIPGGVHAYEQYF.